The sequence of this T cell receptor beta chain was determined in a study of blood T cell repertoires in COVID-19. Background on the study: T cells, B-cell-depleted T cells, or PBMCs provided the cDNA or gDNA that served as material.

The repertoire was sequenced with immunoSEQ multiplex PCR; TCRdb's copy has only in-frame clones and lacks some. The sample carries hundreds of thousands of clones, 86% recorded once. Trimming at V came to 7 bases and at J to 10 bases, leaving 12 bases not matched to a gene. CDR1 is KGHDR and CDR2 is SFDVKD in the germline V gene. The CDR3 runs 13 residues. The receptor comes from a woman in her 70s with COVID-19, enrolled during active disease. The rearrangement joins TRBV24-1 to TRBJ2-7; TRBD1 aligns across 7 bases. What was sequenced was peripheral blood. Here the CDR3 reads CATSAPGQFSQYF. The CDR3 DNA sequence: TGTGCCACCAGCGCACCGGGACAGTTCAGCCAGTACTTC.